The 2 T cell receptor beta chains in this list originate from one sample, sequenced in a study of T cell responses to AZD1222 COVID-19 vaccine. This table comes from immunoSEQ multiplex PCR, and its TCRdb copy is limited to in-frame clones, with some not included. The sample includes 100,000 or so clones, roughly nine tenths of them seen just once. The sample consisted of peripheral blood, taken 28 days after the second AZD1222 dose. These receptors originate from an adult who received the AZD1222 COVID-19 vaccine.

The J gene is TRBJ2-7, the V gene TRBV7-9; D is undetermined. CDR1 is SEHNR and CDR2 is FQNEAQ in the germline V gene (reference sequence). The CDR3 is 14 amino acids. The V gene lost 0 bases and the J gene lost 4 bases, with 10 bases spanning the gap. The DNA of the CDR3 is TGTGCCAGCAGCTTAGCGGGTAATGTTTACGAGCAGTACTTC. Amino acid sequence: CASSLAGNVYEQYF. Complete variable domain (other parts from reference TRBV7-9 and TRBJ2-7): DTGVSQNPRHKITKRGQNVTFRCDPISEHNRLYWYRQTLGQGPEFLTYFQNEAQLEKSRLLSDRFSAERPKGSFSTLEIQRTEQGDSAMYLCASSLAGNVYEQYFGPGTRLTVT.

This chain joins TRBV7-2 and TRBJ1-5, with D hard to call. The CDR3 is 13 amino acids. Looked up from germline, CDR1 is SGHTA and CDR2 is FQGNSA. Trimming cost V 1 base and J 6 bases, with 7 bases left between them. CDR3 sequence: CASSLEWGQPQHF. The CDR3 DNA follows: TGTGCCAGCAGCTTAGAATGGGGTCAGCCCCAGCATTTT.